The 21 T cell receptor beta chains presented below share a single source sample, sequenced in a study of cytomegalovirus exposure and HLA in healthy donors. Use of 60 Vbeta and 13 Jbeta primers characterized the PCR. Libraries were prepared by immunoSEQ multiplex PCR; TCRdb keeps only in-frame clonotypes and omits some of them. This sample has 200,000 to 300,000 clones; about four fifths occur once, and the top ten carry around 5.7%. Specimen: PBMCs. The source of these receptors is a woman between 35 and 50 years old in good health and CMV-seropositive.

V and J are TRBV4-3 and TRBJ1-2; D is perhaps TRBD1 (6 bases). The CDR3 consists of 17 residues. Germline CDR1 is LGHNA and CDR2 is YSLEER. Trimming left V 1 base short and J 13 bases short, with 28 bases between. The DNA of the CDR3 is TGCGCCAGCAGCCAAGTTTCAATTTCGCAGGGGCAGGGAAGGTGCACCTTC. This gives the protein CASSQVSISQGQGRCTF.

J is TRBJ2-7 and V is TRBV5-8; maybe TRBD1 (5 bases). Germline loops: CDR1 SGHTS, CDR2 YDEGEE. This CDR3 has 14 amino acids. Deletions cut 0 bases from V and 3 bases from J, with 10 bases between. Here the CDR3 reads CASSLESGFYEQYF. The CDR3 DNA sequence: TGTGCCAGCAGCTTGGAGTCAGGGTTCTACGAGCAGTACTTC.

This clone was detected only once. V is TRBV14 and J is TRBJ1-1; D unresolved. The V end was cut by 4 bases, the J end by 4 bases, with 16 bases between. CDR3 length: 15 amino acids. CDR1 and CDR2 from the germline V gene are SGHDN and FVKESK. CDR3 in DNA: TGTGCCAGCAGCCCCCACGTGGGTGCGGCCACTGAAGCTTTCTTT. The encoded protein is CASSPHVGAATEAFF.

Only one count was recorded for this clone. This chain links TRBV6-6 with TRBJ1-1; D gene ambiguous. Per the germline V gene, CDR1 is MNHNY and CDR2 is SVGAGI (reference sequence). The CDR3 is made up of 13 amino acids. The V gene lost 8 bases and the J gene lost 11 bases, with 21 bases spanning the gap. This CDR3 is CASRHLAGRRAFF. CDR3 coding DNA: TGTGCCAGCCGCCATTTGGCAGGCCGGAGGGCTTTCTTT.

V and J are TRBV15 and TRBJ2-6; weak D call: TRBD1 (6 bases). The length of the CDR3 is 17 residues. Germline CDR1 and CDR2: LNHNV and YYDKDF (reference sequence). Between the trimmed V and J ends, which lost 0 bases and 0 bases, there was a span of 9 bases. CDR3 sequence reads: CATSRETDSSGANVLTF. In DNA, the CDR3 is TGTGCCACCAGCAGAGAAACGGACAGCTCTGGGGCCAACGTCCTGACTTTC.

The chain has TRBV9 and TRBJ2-7; no definite D call. CDR1 and CDR2 from the germline V gene are SGDLS and YYNGEE. This CDR3 is 15 amino acids long. V lost 1 base and J lost 5, with 16 bases in between. This CDR3 reads CASSVSLSSLDEQYF. CDR3 in DNA: TGTGCCAGCAGCGTATCCCTCTCTAGTCTGGACGAGCAGTACTTC.

This clone was found a few times. The V and J genes are TRBV30 and TRBJ2-1; D gene unclear. Germline V CDR1 and CDR2: GTSNPN, SVGIG (reference sequence). CDR3 length: 13 residues. Trimming shortened V by 0 bases and J by 4 bases, and 7 bases separated the two germline ends. The CDR3 protein is CAWSVNGYNEQFF. The CDR3 DNA is TGTGCCTGGAGTGTGAACGGTTACAATGAGCAGTTCTTC.

The chain carries TRBV6-4 and TRBJ1-4; tentative D call: TRBD1 (5 bases). This CDR3 is 13 amino acids long. V shed 3 bases and J shed 8 bases, with 10 bases lying between them. Germline lookup yields CDR1 MRHNA and CDR2 SNTAGT. Here the CDR3 reads CASSEGAGEKLFF. CDR3 DNA sequence: TGTGCCAGCAGTGAAGGGGCGGGAGAAAAACTGTTTTTT.

The J gene is TRBJ2-3, the V gene TRBV4-3, with 8 positions matching TRBD1. Germline V gene lookup returns CDR1 LGHNA and CDR2 YSLEER. The CDR3 spans 15 residues. V was pared by 4 bases and J by 3 bases, with 6 bases of the junction left unmatched. The CDR3 DNA sequence: TGCGCCAGCAGCCGCGGACAGGGACATACAGATACGCAGTATTTT. This sequence encodes CASSRGQGHTDTQYF.

The gene calls are TRBV7-9 and TRBJ1-2; TRBD1 matches 9 bases. This CDR3 spans 13 amino acids. J lost 7 bases, V lost 5 bases, and 5 bases had no gene match. Germline values: CDR1 SEHNR, CDR2 FQNEAQ (reference sequence). The CDR3 sequence is CASSQQGARGYTF. DNA of the CDR3: TGTGCCAGCAGCCAACAGGGGGCGCGTGGCTACACCTTC. Supplemented by reference TRBV7-9 and TRBJ1-2, the full variable domain reads DTGVSQNPRHKITKRGQNVTFRCDPISEHNRLYWYRQTLGQGPEFLTYFQNEAQLEKSRLLSDRFSAERPKGSFSTLEIQRTEQGDSAMYLCASSQQGARGYTFGSGTRLTVV.

The chain carries TRBV6-1 and TRBJ1-3, with D uncertain. Trimming stripped 3 bases from V and 4 bases from J, with 10 bases between. Germline values: CDR1 MNHNS, CDR2 SASEGT. CDR3 length: 14 residues. In nucleotides, the CDR3 is TGTGCCAGCAGTGAGGCGGCCTCAGGAAACACCATATATTTT. The encoded protein is CASSEAASGNTIYF.

The chain carries TRBV18 and TRBJ2-1, with 7 bases aligning to TRBD1. The CDR3 length is 16 residues. V lost 4 bases and J lost 6; bases outside the gene matches: 12. The germline gives CDR1 KGHSH, CDR2 LQKENI. CDR3 DNA: TGTGCCAGCTCACAAAATACAGGGGCGCTTGGCAATGAGCAGTTCTTC. Its translation: CASSQNTGALGNEQFF.

The V call is TRBV5-6, the J call TRBJ2-2, with 9 bases matching TRBD1. The length of the CDR3 is 15 residues. Trimming removed 3 bases from V and 7 bases from J; junction bases left unmatched: 7. CDR1 and CDR2 (germline): SGHDT, YYEEEE. CDR3: CASSYGTGSNGELFF. In DNA form, the CDR3 reads TGTGCCAGCAGCTACGGGACAGGGTCAAACGGGGAGCTGTTTTTT.

This clone was recorded only once. This rearrangement joins TRBV7-8 to TRBJ2-7, with 9 bases matching TRBD1. Germline V gene data show CDR1 as SGHVS and CDR2 as FQNEAQ. The length of the CDR3 is 14 residues. V lost 4 bases and J lost 3; bases outside the gene matches: 4. DNA for the CDR3: TGTGCCAGCAGCTCGGGACAGGGAAGCTACGAGCAGTACTTC. It yields the protein CASSSGQGSYEQYF.

This chain uses TRBV5-6 with TRBJ2-3, with 9 bases aligning to TRBD2. The V segment lost 2 bases and the J segment 0 bases; nucleotides outside the gene matches: 4. This CDR3 contains 16 residues. Germline CDR1 SGHDT, CDR2 YYEEEE. CDR3 sequence: CASSFGLAGSTDTQYF. The CDR3 coding sequence is TGTGCCAGCAGCTTCGGGCTAGCGGGGAGCACAGATACGCAGTATTTT.

This chain joins TRBV9 and TRBJ1-1; 7 bases line up with TRBD1. Per the germline V gene, CDR1 is SGDLS and CDR2 is YYNGEE. The CDR3 has 15 residues. V shed 4 bases, J shed 2 bases, and the junction held 8 bases outside the gene matches. The CDR3 sequence: CASSFRQGPNTEAFF. In DNA form, the CDR3 reads TGTGCCAGCAGCTTTCGACAGGGTCCCAACACTGAAGCTTTCTTT.

V and J are TRBV4-2 and TRBJ1-1; 8 bases align to TRBD1. J gave up 1 base and V 4 bases, and 2 bases lay outside the gene matches. In germline, CDR1 is LGHNA, CDR2 YNFKEQ. The CDR3 covers 14 residues. The CDR3 here is CASSLGTGNTEAFF. CDR3 in DNA: TGTGCCAGCAGCCTCGGGACAGGGAACACTGAAGCTTTCTTT.

The chain uses TRBV7-2 and TRBJ2-5; D ambiguous. The germline V gene has CDR1 SGHTA and CDR2 FQGNSA. This CDR3 has 14 amino acids. Between the trimmed V and J ends, which lost 6 bases and 5 bases, there was a span of 16 bases. In nucleotides, the CDR3 is TGTGCCAGCAGTTCCGGGTTCCCCTTCGAGACCCAGTACTTC. Residues: CASSSGFPFETQYF.

The J gene is TRBJ2-3, the V gene TRBV28; 7 bases match TRBD2. The CDR3 length is 13 residues. The germline V gene has CDR1 MDHEN and CDR2 SYDVKM. Here the CDR3 reads CAWGGGLVDTQYF. DNA for the CDR3: TGTGCGTGGGGGGGAGGATTGGTGGATACGCAGTATTTT.

Notes on this clone: In the same sample, other DNA sequences code for this CDR3. This chain connects TRBV11-3 to TRBJ1-1, with TRBD1 matching over 9 bases. The trim removed 1 base at V and 6 bases at J, leaving 3 bases unmatched. The CDR3 spans 14 residues. Germline V gene sequence: CDR1 SGHNT, CDR2 YENEEA. The CDR3 loop reads CASSLGTGVSEAFF. The CDR3 coding sequence is TGTGCCAGCAGCTTAGGGACAGGGGTATCTGAAGCTTTCTTT.

As to this clone: Its ends do not fully match the called genes, so a read error is possible. The chain links TRBV7-7 to TRBJ2-5; D gene unclear. Germline CDR1 and CDR2: SSHAT and FNYEAQ (reference sequence). This CDR3 contains 13 residues. The CDR3 nucleotides read TGTGCTAGCAGCGTTCTTCTCCAAGAGACCCAGTACTTC. It specifies CASSVLLQETQYF.